One T cell receptor beta chain is described in this entry. What it binds is unknown. The sample carries other DNA sequences with the same CDR3. These data belong to a study of T cells in tumors after PD-1 blockade. Study overall: Some patients also took daily vismodegib 150 mg during anti-PD-1 treatment. Blood samples averaged roughly 120,000 templates (range about 22,000-260,000) and more than 35,000 unique clonotypes.

Study-level points and caveats: About 41% of tumor TCR clonotypes were also found in blood.

The CDR3 spans 16 residues. Trimming shortened V by 8 bases and J by 2 bases, and 21 bases separated the two germline ends. Germline V gene lookup returns CDR1 LNHDA and CDR2 SQIVND (reference sequence). Data came from immunoSEQ multiplex PCR; TCRdb stores just in-frame clones and leaves some out. The sample shows 61,000 or so clones, around 77% of them seen only once. V usage is TRBV19 and J usage is TRBJ1-1, with D possibly TRBD1 on 6 matching bases. The TCR comes from a human donor with basal cell carcinoma. The sample here was PBMCs, taken before anti-PD-1 treatment. CDR3 loop: CASLKGGVQPNTEAFF. Here the CDR3 DNA reads TGTGCCAGTCTTAAGGGGGGGGTGCAACCTAACACTGAAGCTTTCTTT. Based on the CDR3 plus reference TRBV19 and TRBJ1-1, the full variable domain is DGGITQSPKYLFRKEGQNVTLSCEQNLNHDAMYWYRQDPGQGLRLIYYSQIVNDFQKGDIAEGYSVSREKKESFPLTVTSAQKNPTAFYLCASLKGGVQPNTEAFFGQGTRLTVV.